The 21 T cell receptor beta chains below were found in one sample sequenced in a study of regulatory T cells in long-lasting Graves disease. Through Arm-PCR of CDR3 regions and iRepertoire HTBI primers, TCR beta libraries were built. From the multiplex PCR reads, TCRdb called clonotypes with MiXCR, one entry per CDR3 protein. This sample has 540,000 or so distinct CDR3 sequences, with less than 15% found just once. The time point: newly diagnosed GD, antithyroid drugs for less than 3 months. PBMC-extracted RNA yielded the TCR library. This same sample was also part of a study on T cells in Graves' hyperthyroidism and ophthalmopathy.

This sample comprised peripheral blood mononuclear cells (PBMCs), obtained at new diagnosis, from a patient treated with antithyroid drugs. The receptors come from a young man with Graves disease.

The sample holds a few counts of this clonotype. The V and J genes are TRBV30 and TRBJ1-2, with 8 positions matching TRBD1. Germline V gene data show CDR1 as GTSNPN and CDR2 as SVGIG (reference sequence). This CDR3 has 13 amino acids. The V gene end was trimmed by 3 bases and the J gene end by 8 bases; junction bases not matched to a gene: 8. CDR3 protein: CAWSQTGVGGYTF. CDR3 in DNA: TGTGCCTGGAGCCAGACAGGGGTAGGGGGCTACACCTTC.

This clonotype was seen repeatedly, ten times or more. The rearrangement links TRBV12-3 or TRBV12-4 to TRBJ2-1; the match to TRBD1 covers 10 bases. The V gene end was trimmed by 4 bases and the J gene end by 6 bases; junction bases not matched to a gene: 3. This CDR3 is built from 14 residues. CDR3 loop: CASSSGTGANEQFF. CDR3 bases: TGTGCCAGCAGTTCGGGGACAGGGGCCAATGAGCAGTTCTTC.

In this sample, this clonotype turned up many times. The genes are TRBV24-1 and TRBJ2-3, with D unresolved. The V and J ends lost 9 bases and 2 bases respectively, with 14 bases between them. The CDR3 totals 14 residues. Germline V CDR1 and CDR2: KGHDR, SFDVKD. The CDR3 reads CATQDLEYTDTQYF. In DNA, the CDR3 is TGTGCCACCCAGGATTTGGAGTACACAGATACGCAGTATTTT.

This clonotype has more than one count but fewer than ten. This chain connects TRBV2 to TRBJ2-4; TRBD2 matches at 7 bases. Trimming cost V 6 bases and J 6 bases; bases outside gene matches: 17. Germline loops: CDR1 SNHLY, CDR2 FYNNEI. This CDR3 has 17 residues. The DNA for the CDR3 is TGTGCCAGCAGCCCCGCTAGCGGAGTAGTAGCGCTAAACATTCAGTACTTC. It is translated as CASSPASGVVALNIQYF. Full variable domain (rest looked up from reference TRBV2 and TRBJ2-4): EPEVTQTPSHQVTQMGQEVILRCVPISNHLYFYWYRQILGQKVEFLVSFYNNEISEKSEIFDDQFSVERPDGSNFTLKIRSTKLEDSAMYFCASSPASGVVALNIQYFGAGTRLSVL.

This clonotype was observed a handful of times. The genes are TRBV3-1 and TRBJ2-5; the match to TRBD2 covers 15 bases. This CDR3 spans 18 amino acids. The germline CDR1 and CDR2 sequences are LGHDT and YNNKEL (reference sequence). V shed 1 base and J 4 bases; nucleotides not matched to a gene: 7. The CDR3 protein is CASSQVRTSGRGGETQYF. Written as DNA, the CDR3 is TGTGCCAGCAGCCAAGTTCGGACTAGCGGGAGGGGAGGAGAGACCCAGTACTTC.

This clonotype was seen repeatedly, ten times or more. This chain links TRBV20-1 with TRBJ2-1; D not resolved. Germline V lookup: CDR1 DFQATT, CDR2 SNEGSKA (reference sequence). Trimming left V 6 bases short and J 6 bases short, with 9 bases between. The CDR3 has 11 residues. The DNA for the CDR3 is TGCAGTGCCGTAGGGCGCAATGAGCAGTTCTTC. This gives the protein CSAVGRNEQFF.

This clonotype was found many times. The rearrangement uses TRBV24-1 and TRBJ2-7, with 9 bases lining up with TRBD2. The germline gives CDR1 KGHDR, CDR2 SFDVKD. This CDR3 has 16 residues. Trimming took 4 bases from V and 3 from J; bases not matched to a gene: 9. In DNA, the CDR3 is TGTGCCACCAGTGACCAATCGACTAGCGGAGGCTACGAGCAGTACTTC. Translating gives CATSDQSTSGGYEQYF.

Ten or more counts support this clonotype. The chain joins TRBV27 to TRBJ1-1, with 9 nucleotides matching TRBD1. Trimming cost V 10 bases and J 3 bases; bases outside gene matches: 9. Germline V gene data show CDR1 as MNHEY and CDR2 as SMNVEV (reference sequence). This CDR3 spans 14 amino acids. The CDR3, as DNA: TGTGCCACCCACAGGGGGCTCGTGGACACTGAAGCTTTCTTT. Protein sequence: CATHRGLVDTEAFF.

This clonotype showed up many times. The chain uses TRBV12-3 or TRBV12-4 and TRBJ2-2, with a tentative D call TRBD2 (6 bases). Trimming pared 6 bases from V and 6 bases from J, leaving 11 bases between. The CDR3 loop spans 13 amino acids. The CDR3 sequence: CASSLGGPGELFF. Written as DNA, the CDR3 is TGTGCCAGCAGCTTGGGAGGTCCCGGGGAGCTGTTTTTT.

The sample holds many counts of this clonotype. This rearrangement joins TRBV20-1 to TRBJ2-7, with D perhaps assigned TRBD1 or TRBD2 (5 bases each). The CDR3 totals 14 residues. From germline, CDR1 is DFQATT and CDR2 SNEGSKA (reference sequence). The germline V and J ends were trimmed by 5 bases and 2 bases, with 16 bases remaining between them. The CDR3 region has the DNA TGCAGTGCTCGTTCCGGGACGGCGGCCTACGAGCAGTACTTC. Its translation is CSARSGTAAYEQYF.

This clonotype was recorded a few times. The chain links TRBV12-3 or TRBV12-4 to TRBJ1-5, with D unclear. The CDR3 runs 15 residues. With 1 base removed from V and 2 bases from J, the gap between germline ends came to 9 bases. Here the CDR3 DNA reads TGTGCCAGCAGTTTAGGGCACGAGGGCAATCAGCCCCAGCATTTT. This sequence encodes CASSLGHEGNQPQHF.

This clonotype was seen many times. The chain combines TRBV27 with TRBJ1-1, with 12 bases fitting TRBD1. CDR3 length equals 19 residues. V lost 1 base, J lost 1 base, and 10 bases stayed unmatched. The germline gives CDR1 MNHEY, CDR2 SMNVEV (reference sequence). CDR3 DNA sequence: TGTGCCAGCAGTTTATTTACTGGGGACAGGGGGCATAAGAACACTGAAGCTTTCTTT. Protein sequence: CASSLFTGDRGHKNTEAFF.

The chain combines TRBV2 with TRBJ2-3, with D perhaps TRBD2 (6 bases). Looked up from germline, CDR1 is SNHLY and CDR2 is FYNNEI. Trimming took off 6 bases at V and 3 bases at J, with 16 bases between the two ends. This CDR3 is 15 amino acids long. Here the CDR3 reads CASSTHSGSTDTQYF. The CDR3 region has the DNA TGTGCCAGCAGCACCCATTCCGGGAGTACAGATACGCAGTATTTT.

Many counts were recorded for this clonotype. The rearrangement joins TRBV7-8 to TRBJ1-1, with D tentatively TRBD1 (6 bases). The V gene lost 5 bases and the J gene lost 1 base, with 14 bases spanning the gap. The CDR3 has 15 residues. Germline CDR1 and CDR2: SGHVS and FQNEAQ. The CDR3: CASSVDRPGNTEAFF. Written as DNA, the CDR3 is TGTGCCAGCAGCGTGGACAGACCGGGGAACACTGAAGCTTTCTTT.

This clonotype was seen at least ten times. The V call is TRBV11-2, the J call TRBJ2-1; possible D gene TRBD2, 6 bases. V lost 4 bases to trimming and J lost 10 bases, with 14 bases between them. Germline loops: CDR1 SGHAT, CDR2 FQNNGV. The CDR3 runs 13 residues. CDR3 DNA: TGTGCCAGCAGCTCGTATTCTAGCGCGGAGCAGTTCTTC. It is translated as CASSSYSSAEQFF.

The table lists this clonotype with many counts. The chain has TRBV10-3 and TRBJ2-2, with no clear D. Germline lookup yields CDR1 ENHRY and CDR2 SYGVKD. V was pared by 5 bases and J by 4 bases, with 8 bases between. The CDR3 is made up of 13 amino acids. CDR3: CAISSEGTGELFF. The CDR3, as DNA: TGTGCCATCAGTTCAGAAGGCACCGGGGAGCTGTTTTTT.

This clonotype has more than one count but fewer than ten. The chain employs TRBV4-1 and TRBJ2-5, with 7 bases identical to TRBD1. V lost 4 bases to trimming and J lost 2 bases; unmatched junction nucleotides: 7. Germline assignment: CDR1 MGHRA and CDR2 YSYEKL. CDR3 size: 15 residues. The CDR3 spells CASSRADRSQETQYF. For the CDR3, the DNA is TGCGCCAGCAGCCGAGCGGACAGGTCGCAAGAGACCCAGTACTTC.

This clonotype showed up many times. The CDR3: CASGLPPGPEAFF. Here the CDR3 DNA reads TGTGCTAGTGGTTTGCCCCCAGGTCCGGAAGCTTTCTTT. This rearrangement joins TRBV12-5 to TRBJ1-1, with D unresolved. The germline V and J ends were trimmed by 2 bases and 8 bases, with 12 bases remaining between them. Germline V gene data show CDR1 as LGHNT and CDR2 as FRNRAP. There are 13 residues in the CDR3.

This clonotype was observed a handful of times. The rearrangement joins TRBV7-3 to TRBJ2-2, with TRBD1 as a possible D gene (5 bases). CDR1 is SGHTA, CDR2 FQGTGA, per germline. V was shortened by 5 bases and J by 2 bases, with 15 bases between the two germline ends. CDR3 length: 16 amino acids. DNA for the CDR3: TGTGCCAGCAGCCGTGTTGGTTGGACAAACACCGGGGAGCTGTTTTTT. It codes for CASSRVGWTNTGELFF.

This clonotype was seen ten or more times. The chain joins TRBV15 to TRBJ2-7; TRBD1 is a possible D gene (6 bases). The length of the CDR3 is 13 residues. CDR1 LNHNV and CDR2 YYDKDF come from the germline V gene (reference sequence). Trimming cost V 5 bases and J 4 bases, with 12 bases left between them. DNA of the CDR3: TGTGCCACCAGCCTCAGGGGTTCATACGAGCAGTACTTC. Its protein product is CATSLRGSYEQYF.

This chain joins TRBV18 and TRBJ2-7; D is ambiguous. The CDR3 runs 13 residues. The V end was cut by 0 bases, the J end by 0 bases, with 3 bases between. The germline V gene encodes CDR1 KGHSH and CDR2 LQKENI. The CDR3 is CASSPPVSYEQYF. CDR3 DNA: TGTGCCAGCTCACCACCCGTCTCCTACGAGCAGTACTTC.